Below, 24 T cell receptor beta chains from the same sample are listed, as sequenced in a study of technical replicates of blood from a few donors. Assay: immunoSEQ multiplex PCR; the TCRdb copy retains only in-frame clones and omits some. The sample contains tens of thousands of clones, around 87% of which appear only once. The sample taken for sequencing was PBMCs. All receptors come from a human donor in good health. Some clones in this sample may be carry-over from other donors' samples.

The chain is built from TRBV29-1 and TRBJ1-6; 9 nucleotides match TRBD1. Germline V CDR1 and CDR2: SQVTM, ANQGSEA. The CDR3 runs 13 residues. Trimming cost V 7 bases and J 5 bases; bases outside gene matches: 3. CDR3 bases: TGCAGCGCGGGACAGGGCAATAATTCACCCCTCCACTTT. It is translated as CSAGQGNNSPLHF.

The CDR3 DNA reads as TGTGCCAGCAGCCCGAGCGGCATGGCGCAGTATTTT. Protein product: CASSPSGMAQYF. The rearrangement uses TRBV7-9 and TRBJ2-3, with D maybe TRBD2 (5 bases). Trimming took off 5 bases at V and 10 bases at J, with 13 bases between the two ends. The germline gives CDR1 SEHNR, CDR2 FQNEAQ (reference sequence). The CDR3 contains 12 residues.

CDR3 protein: CASGRGDEQYF. CDR3 in DNA: TGTGCCTCCGGGAGAGGGGACGAGCAGTACTTC. The chain couples TRBV30 to TRBJ2-7; D possibly corresponds to TRBD2 (6 bases). Germline V gives CDR1 GTSNPN, CDR2 SVGIG (reference sequence). Between the trimmed V and J ends, which lost 7 bases and 5 bases, there was a span of 12 bases. This CDR3 comprises 11 residues.

This clone was detected once. The V gene is TRBV7-9, the J gene TRBJ1-5; D remains ambiguous. Germline CDR1 reads SEHNR; CDR2 reads FQNEAQ (reference sequence). Trimming shortened V by 1 base and J by 7 bases, and 11 bases separated the two germline ends. CDR3 size: 14 residues. DNA for the CDR3: TGTGCCAGCAGCTTAGAGGGAGTGGGACAGCCCCAGCATTTT. Protein: CASSLEGVGQPQHF. The entire variable domain, with the rest obtained from reference TRBV7-9 and TRBJ1-5, is as follows: DTGVSQNPRHKITKRGQNVTFRCDPISEHNRLYWYRQTLGQGPEFLTYFQNEAQLEKSRLLSDRFSAERPKGSFSTLEIQRTEQGDSAMYLCASSLEGVGQPQHFGDGTRLSIL.

This clone was recorded once. CDR3 sequence reads: CASSYLAGVWETQYF. The CDR3 DNA reads TGTGCCAGCAGCTATCTAGCGGGTGTATGGGAGACCCAGTACTTC. The chain uses TRBV7-2 and TRBJ2-5, with 8 bases that match TRBD2. The CDR3 extends over 15 amino acids. Trimming removed 4 bases from V and 5 bases from J; junction bases left unmatched: 9. Per the germline V gene, CDR1 is SGHTA and CDR2 is FQGNSA.

The rearrangement uses TRBV29-1 and TRBJ2-3; 13 bases fit TRBD2. The CDR3 extends over 15 amino acids. Per germline, CDR1 SQVTM and CDR2 ANQGSEA. V lost 6 bases and J lost 2; bases outside the gene matches: 5. The CDR3 protein is CSVLGLAGTTDTQYF. The CDR3 region has the DNA TGCAGCGTCCTGGGACTAGCGGGGACCACAGATACGCAGTATTTT.

The genes are TRBV25-1 and TRBJ2-7, with TRBD1 identical over 10 bases. The CDR3 is 15 residues long. Germline loops: CDR1 MGHDK, CDR2 SYGVNS. J gave up 2 bases and V 1 base, and 2 bases lay outside the gene matches. The CDR3 nucleotides read TGTGCCAGCAGTGAATCCGGGACAGGGGCCTACGAGCAGTACTTC. It codes for CASSESGTGAYEQYF.

The rearrangement links TRBV9 to TRBJ2-3, with TRBD2 matching 13 bases. Per the germline V gene, CDR1 is SGDLS and CDR2 is YYNGEE. J lost 5 bases, V lost 4 bases, and 4 bases had no gene match. This CDR3 has 15 amino acids. The DNA for the CDR3 is TGTGCCAGCAGCCGGACTAGCGGGAGTGAAGATACGCAGTATTTT. Translated, it gives CASSRTSGSEDTQYF.

V gene TRBV9 combines with J gene TRBJ2-7; the D gene is possibly TRBD2 (5 bases). V dropped 0 bases and J dropped 2 bases, with 12 bases sitting between them. Germline CDR1 reads SGDLS; CDR2 reads YYNGEE. The CDR3 covers 15 residues. The CDR3 region is CASSVGVARTYEQYF. For the CDR3, the DNA is TGTGCCAGCAGCGTAGGGGTAGCGCGTACCTACGAGCAGTACTTC.

The rearrangement joins TRBV27 to TRBJ1-5; a possible D gene is TRBD1 (6 bases). This CDR3 is 15 amino acids long. V was clipped by 2 bases and J by 6 bases, with 14 bases between them. CDR1 is MNHEY and CDR2 is SMNVEV in the germline V gene (reference sequence). In nucleotides, the CDR3 is TGTGCCAGCAGTTTAACGGGGGGCGCGGGTCAGCCCCAGCATTTT. This codes for CASSLTGGAGQPQHF.

The chain uses TRBV6-1 and TRBJ2-6; TRBD2 is a possible D gene (6 bases). CDR1 is MNHNS and CDR2 is SASEGT in the germline V gene. The V end lost 3 bases, the J end lost 4 bases, and 16 bases lay between the germline ends. This CDR3 region has 17 residues. The DNA for the CDR3 is TGTGCCAGCAGTGACATGCGGGGTGCGGGAGGGGCCAACGTCCTGACTTTC. Residues: CASSDMRGAGGANVLTF.

The chain is built from TRBV5-1 and TRBJ1-2; D unresolved. Germline V gives CDR1 SGHRS, CDR2 YFSETQ. This CDR3 is 13 amino acids long. Trimming left V 2 bases short and J 6 bases short, with 11 bases between. CDR3 in DNA: TGCGCCAGCAGCTTAGTTGGGAGAGATGGCTACACCTTC. Amino acid sequence: CASSLVGRDGYTF.

The chain has TRBV4-2 and TRBJ2-1; TRBD2 aligns across 13 bases. The CDR3 runs 17 residues. CDR1 and CDR2 from the germline V gene are LGHNA and YNFKEQ. The J segment lost 9 bases and the V segment lost 0 bases, leaving 8 bases of the junction unmatched. As DNA, the CDR3 is TGTGCCAGCAGCCAAGATCAACTAGCGGGGGGGCTAAGTGAGCAGTTCTTC. Residues: CASSQDQLAGGLSEQFF.

This chain uses TRBV19 with TRBJ1-1; D gene unclear. V was shortened by 1 base and J by 5 bases, with 5 bases between the two germline ends. Germline V gene sequence: CDR1 LNHDA, CDR2 SQIVND (reference sequence). The CDR3 spans 12 residues. CDR3 residues: CASSIGRTEAFF. DNA for the CDR3: TGTGCCAGTAGTATAGGGAGGACTGAAGCTTTCTTT.

The rearrangement links TRBV4-1 to TRBJ1-6; a weak D match, TRBD1 (6 bases). The length of the CDR3 is 12 residues. Germline V gene sequence: CDR1 MGHRA, CDR2 YSYEKL. Deletions cut 2 bases from V and 13 bases from J, with 9 bases between. The CDR3 spells CASSQSRGPLHF. For the CDR3, the DNA is TGCGCCAGCAGCCAATCAAGGGGGCCCCTCCACTTT.

This chain uses TRBV18 with TRBJ2-5, with a weak D call TRBD2 (6 bases). The germline CDR1 and CDR2 sequences are KGHSH and LQKENI. Trimming pared 3 bases from V and 2 bases from J, leaving 10 bases between. This CDR3 contains 14 residues. CDR3 protein: CASSPSGGQETQYF. The DNA for the CDR3 is TGTGCCAGCTCACCTTCCGGGGGTCAAGAGACCCAGTACTTC.

The chain uses TRBV18 and TRBJ2-2; TRBD2 matches 8 bases. The ends lost 1 base at V and 7 bases at J; junction bases unmatched: 8. The V gene's germline CDR1 is KGHSH and CDR2 LQKENI. CDR3 length equals 16 residues. This CDR3 reads CASSPRSGRGVGELFF. CDR3 sequence (DNA): TGTGCCAGCTCACCACGGAGCGGGAGAGGAGTCGGGGAGCTGTTTTTT.

The chain recombines TRBV7-9 with TRBJ1-2, with a tentative D call TRBD1 (6 bases). Per germline, CDR1 SEHNR and CDR2 FQNEAQ (reference sequence). Trimming took 5 bases from V and 5 from J, leaving 15 bases between them. The CDR3 extends over 14 amino acids. The CDR3 sequence: CASSAQGPAYGYTF. CDR3 DNA sequence: TGTGCCAGCAGCGCCCAGGGGCCCGCTTATGGCTACACCTTC.

V usage is TRBV7-9 and J usage is TRBJ1-1; perhaps TRBD1 as D (5 bases). Per germline, CDR1 SEHNR and CDR2 FQNEAQ (reference sequence). The CDR3 covers 15 residues. V was pared by 6 bases and J by 10 bases, with 24 bases between. CDR3 nucleotide sequence: TGTGCCAGCAGGAAAGGCGGGACCGACTCCATGGGAGCTTTCTTT. It translates to CASRKGGTDSMGAFF.

The gene calls are TRBV7-2 and TRBJ1-5, with D possibly TRBD1 on 5 matching bases. The CDR3 totals 14 residues. Germline V gene sequence: CDR1 SGHTA, CDR2 FQGNSA. The V gene lost 1 base and the J gene lost 6 bases, with 10 bases spanning the gap. In nucleotides, the CDR3 is TGTGCCAGCAGCTTAGGGCAGGGTACTCAGCCCCAGCATTTT. As protein: CASSLGQGTQPQHF. Drawing the rest from reference TRBV7-2 and TRBJ1-5, the complete variable domain is GAGVSQSPSNKVTEKGKDVELRCDPISGHTALYWYRQSLGQGLEFLIYFQGNSAPDKSGLPSDRFSAERTGGSVSTLTIQRTQQEDSAVYLCASSLGQGTQPQHFGDGTRLSIL.

J is TRBJ1-2 and V is TRBV7-8, with D hard to call. Trimming took off 2 bases at V and 8 bases at J, with 12 bases between the two ends. The germline CDR1 and CDR2 sequences are SGHVS and FQNEAQ. This CDR3 contains 13 residues. The CDR3 region is CASSLRLDGGYTF. The CDR3 nucleotides read TGTGCCAGCAGCTTAAGGCTCGACGGGGGCTACACCTTC.

This rearrangement joins TRBV9 to TRBJ1-2, with D tentatively TRBD1 (5 bases). V shed 0 bases and J shed 7 bases, with 10 bases lying between them. This CDR3 is 13 amino acids long. Germline loops: CDR1 SGDLS, CDR2 YYNGEE. The CDR3: CASSVGGGAGYTF. The DNA of the CDR3 is TGTGCCAGCAGCGTAGGCGGGGGAGCTGGCTACACCTTC.

This chain links TRBV19 with TRBJ2-1; the match to TRBD2 covers 11 bases. The CDR3 is 15 amino acids. Germline assignment: CDR1 LNHDA and CDR2 SQIVND (reference sequence). V lost 0 bases and J lost 7; bases outside the gene matches: 2. CDR3 nucleotides: TGTGCCAGTAGTATAGATGGGACTAGCGGAAATGAGCAGTTCTTC. Translated, it gives CASSIDGTSGNEQFF.

This clone has a single count. V usage is TRBV29-1 and J usage is TRBJ1-2; 7 bases agree with TRBD1. CDR1 is SQVTM, CDR2 ANQGSEA, per germline. The CDR3 is made up of 12 amino acids. Trimming removed 6 bases from V and 4 bases from J; junction bases left unmatched: 5. The CDR3 loop reads CSVDRTGYGYTF. Written as DNA, the CDR3 is TGCAGCGTCGACCGGACAGGCTATGGCTACACCTTC. The whole variable domain, remainder taken from reference TRBV29-1 and TRBJ1-2, is SAVISQKPSRDICQRGTSLTIQCQVDSQVTMMFWYRQQPGQSLTLIATANQGSEATYESGFVIDKFPISRPNLTFSTLTVSNMSPEDSSIYLCSVDRTGYGYTFGSGTRLTVV.